A selection of T cell receptor beta chains follows, all from one sample in a study of cytomegalovirus exposure and HLA in healthy donors. The data were produced by immunoSEQ multiplex PCR, yet TCRdb's version contains in-frame clones alone and is incomplete. The sample lists roughly 180,000 clones, 80% occurring once. The specimen sequenced was PBMCs. The receptors come from a man aged 30-40 years in good health and CMV-seronegative. Both conserved end residues are part of each CDR3. Each record gives: V gene, clone size, J gene, D gene, CDR3 length, CDR3 DNA, CDR3 protein. A D gene is named only where the DNA matches it firmly. Expanded clones are given a class, and other clones once, few, many or no size at all.

v_call: TRBV5-1; clone_size: NA; j_call: TRBJ2-3; d_call: TRBD1; cdr3_length: 17; cdr3_nt: TGCGCCAGCAGCTTGGAGGGGACAGGGGTCAGCACAGATACGCAGTATTTT; cdr3_aa: CASSLEGTGVSTDTQYF
v_call: TRBV5-1; clone_size: NA; j_call: TRBJ2-7; d_call: TRBD1; cdr3_length: 16; cdr3_nt: TGCGCCAGCAGCACCGGGACAGGGCTGGGGGTCTACGAGCAGTACTTC; cdr3_aa: CASSTGTGLGVYEQYF
v_call: TRBV29-1; clone_size: NA; j_call: TRBJ1-2; d_call: TRBD1; cdr3_length: 14; cdr3_nt: TGCAGCGCCCAACCGGGACAGGGAATTCATGGCTACACCTTC; cdr3_aa: CSAQPGQGIHGYTF
v_call: TRBV10-1; clone_size: NA; j_call: TRBJ2-1; d_call: NA; cdr3_length: 15; cdr3_nt: TGCGCCAGCAGTGAGTCGCCGGGTCTTTACAATGAGCAGTTCTTC; cdr3_aa: CASSESPGLYNEQFF
v_call: TRBV5-1; clone_size: few; j_call: TRBJ2-5; d_call: NA; cdr3_length: 13; cdr3_nt: TGCGCCAGCAGCCTGACTCTCCAAGAGACCCAGTACTTC; cdr3_aa: CASSLTLQETQYF
v_call: TRBV27; clone_size: NA; j_call: TRBJ1-6; d_call: NA; cdr3_length: 15; cdr3_nt: TGTGCCAGCGGGGGAATCAGGGGAAATAATTCACCCCTCCACTTT; cdr3_aa: CASGGIRGNNSPLHF
v_call: TRBV5-1; clone_size: NA; j_call: TRBJ1-3; d_call: NA; cdr3_length: 14; cdr3_nt: TGCGCCAGCAGCTTAGGGAGCTCTGGAAACACCATATATTTT; cdr3_aa: CASSLGSSGNTIYF
v_call: TRBV7-9; clone_size: NA; j_call: TRBJ1-1; d_call: NA; cdr3_length: 13; cdr3_nt: TGTGCCAGCAGCGGTATAAGGGAGACTGAAGCTTTCTTT; cdr3_aa: CASSGIRETEAFF
v_call: TRBV28; clone_size: few; j_call: TRBJ1-2; d_call: TRBD1; cdr3_length: 14; cdr3_nt: TGTGCCAGCAGCCCCCCCCGGGACAGGGGTGGCTACACCTTC; cdr3_aa: CASSPPRDRGGYTF
v_call: TRBV12-5; clone_size: NA; j_call: TRBJ2-7; d_call: NA; cdr3_length: 13; cdr3_nt: TGTGCTAGTGGTTTGTCCACAGGGTCCGAGCAGTACTTC; cdr3_aa: CASGLSTGSEQYF
v_call: TRBV7-9; clone_size: once; j_call: TRBJ2-5; d_call: NA; cdr3_length: 15; cdr3_nt: TGTGCCAGCAGCCCCGGGGGGCGAGGTCAAGAGACCCAGTACTTC; cdr3_aa: CASSPGGRGQETQYF
v_call: TRBV7-9; clone_size: NA; j_call: TRBJ2-7; d_call: TRBD1; cdr3_length: 14; cdr3_nt: TGTGCCAGCAGCTCGGACAGGGCTTACTACGAGCAGTACTTC; cdr3_aa: CASSSDRAYYEQYF
v_call: TRBV5-1; clone_size: NA; j_call: TRBJ1-2; d_call: NA; cdr3_length: 16; cdr3_nt: TGCGCCAGCAGCCACGATAAATCAGGGGCCGACTATGGCTACACCTTC; cdr3_aa: CASSHDKSGADYGYTF
v_call: TRBV9; clone_size: NA; j_call: TRBJ1-4; d_call: TRBD1; cdr3_length: 14; cdr3_nt: TGTGCCAGCAGCGGGACAGGGGGTAGTGAAAAACTGTTTTTT; cdr3_aa: CASSGTGGSEKLFF
v_call: TRBV5-6; clone_size: NA; j_call: TRBJ2-1; d_call: NA; cdr3_length: 15; cdr3_nt: TGTGCCAGCAGCTTGGTTGGAGGGCTAGGCAATGAGCAGTTCTTC; cdr3_aa: CASSLVGGLGNEQFF
v_call: TRBV6-5; clone_size: NA; j_call: TRBJ2-7; d_call: TRBD2; cdr3_length: 14; cdr3_nt: TGTGCCACGACTAGCGGGGGGGCGACCTACGAGCAGTACTTC; cdr3_aa: CATTSGGATYEQYF
v_call: TRBV2; clone_size: NA; j_call: TRBJ2-1; d_call: TRBD2; cdr3_length: 13; cdr3_nt: TGTGCCAGCAGTCCAACTAGCGGCAATGAGCAGTTCTTC; cdr3_aa: CASSPTSGNEQFF
v_call: TRBV4-1; clone_size: NA; j_call: TRBJ2-7; d_call: NA; cdr3_length: 16; cdr3_nt: TGCGCCAGCAGCATCCGGGACACCGGAGCCTCTGGGGAGCAGTACTTC; cdr3_aa: CASSIRDTGASGEQYF
v_call: TRBV15; clone_size: NA; j_call: TRBJ2-7; d_call: TRBD1; cdr3_length: 16; cdr3_nt: TGTGCCACCAGCAGGAAATACGGGACAGGGTCCTACGAGCAGTACTTC; cdr3_aa: CATSRKYGTGSYEQYF
v_call: TRBV7-9; clone_size: NA; j_call: TRBJ1-1; d_call: NA; cdr3_length: 12; cdr3_nt: TGTGCCAGCAGCTTGTCTGAGGCTGAAGCTTTCTTT; cdr3_aa: CASSLSEAEAFF
v_call: TRBV6-5; clone_size: NA; j_call: TRBJ2-7; d_call: TRBD1; cdr3_length: 14; cdr3_nt: TGTGCCAGCAGCAAGGACAGGGGACACTACGAGCAGTACTTC; cdr3_aa: CASSKDRGHYEQYF
v_call: TRBV7-2; clone_size: NA; j_call: TRBJ2-7; d_call: NA; cdr3_length: 15; cdr3_nt: TGTGCCAGCAGCTTAGAGGGGGAGGGGTCAAGCGAGCAGTACTTC; cdr3_aa: CASSLEGEGSSEQYF
v_call: TRBV10-2; clone_size: NA; j_call: TRBJ2-2; d_call: NA; cdr3_length: 16; cdr3_nt: TGCGCCAGCAGTGAGTCCGCGGGGCCGTACACCGGGGAGCTGTTTTTT; cdr3_aa: CASSESAGPYTGELFF
v_call: TRBV2; clone_size: NA; j_call: TRBJ2-4; d_call: TRBD1; cdr3_length: 18; cdr3_nt: TGTGCCAGCAGTGAAGCAGGGGACAGGGGGCGGGGGGGAAACATTCAGTACTTC; cdr3_aa: CASSEAGDRGRGGNIQYF
v_call: TRBV28; clone_size: NA; j_call: TRBJ1-2; d_call: NA; cdr3_length: 13; cdr3_nt: TGTGCCAGCAGTTTATCAGGCCCGTATGGCTACACCTTC; cdr3_aa: CASSLSGPYGYTF
v_call: TRBV7-2; clone_size: NA; j_call: TRBJ2-3; d_call: NA; cdr3_length: 16; cdr3_nt: TGTGCCAGCAGCTTATCGACAGCATCGGGCACAGATACGCAGTATTTT; cdr3_aa: CASSLSTASGTDTQYF
v_call: TRBV28; clone_size: NA; j_call: TRBJ2-7; d_call: TRBD2; cdr3_length: 14; cdr3_nt: TGTGCCAGCAGGGGGACTAGCGTTTCCTACGAGCAGTACTTC; cdr3_aa: CASRGTSVSYEQYF
v_call: TRBV7-2; clone_size: once; j_call: TRBJ2-2; d_call: TRBD1; cdr3_length: 15; cdr3_nt: TGTGCCAGCAGCCGGGACAGGAAGAACACCGGGGAGCTGTTTTTT; cdr3_aa: CASSRDRKNTGELFF
v_call: TRBV13; clone_size: NA; j_call: TRBJ2-6; d_call: NA; cdr3_length: 14; cdr3_nt: TGTGCCAGCAGCGCCCGGTCGGGGGCCAACGTCCTGACTTTC; cdr3_aa: CASSARSGANVLTF
v_call: TRBV7-8; clone_size: NA; j_call: TRBJ1-1; d_call: NA; cdr3_length: 15; cdr3_nt: TGTGCCAGCAGCTTAGCACGGCAGGGAGGTACTGAAGCTTTCTTT; cdr3_aa: CASSLARQGGTEAFF
v_call: TRBV7-2; clone_size: few; j_call: TRBJ2-1; d_call: NA; cdr3_length: 17; cdr3_nt: TGTGCCAGCAGCTCTATAGGGTACGGGACTGGGTACAATGAGCAGTTCTTC; cdr3_aa: CASSSIGYGTGYNEQFF
v_call: TRBV6-5; clone_size: NA; j_call: TRBJ2-1; d_call: TRBD2; cdr3_length: 15; cdr3_nt: TGTGCCAGCAGAACGAGCGGGGGCCACTACAATGAGCAGTTCTTC; cdr3_aa: CASRTSGGHYNEQFF
v_call: TRBV7-2; clone_size: NA; j_call: TRBJ1-3; d_call: NA; cdr3_length: 14; cdr3_nt: TGTGCCAGCCAGCAGGGGAGCTCTGGAAACACCATATATTTT; cdr3_aa: CASQQGSSGNTIYF
v_call: TRBV6-6; clone_size: NA; j_call: TRBJ1-2; d_call: TRBD1; cdr3_length: 13; cdr3_nt: TGTGCCGGGGGGACAGACGCTAACTATGGCTACACCTTT; cdr3_aa: CAGGTDANYGYTF
v_call: TRBV10-3; clone_size: NA; j_call: TRBJ2-7; d_call: NA; cdr3_length: 14; cdr3_nt: TGTGCCATCAGTGGACACAGGGCCCAATACGAGCAGTACTTC; cdr3_aa: CAISGHRAQYEQYF
v_call: TRBV5-1; clone_size: few; j_call: TRBJ1-6; d_call: TRBD1; cdr3_length: 15; cdr3_nt: TGCGCCAGCAGCTTACGGCGGGACAGGGACTCACCCCTCCACTTT; cdr3_aa: CASSLRRDRDSPLHF
v_call: TRBV5-4; clone_size: once; j_call: TRBJ2-7; d_call: TRBD1; cdr3_length: 15; cdr3_nt: TGTGCCAGCAGCTTGTTACAGGGGGCCCCCTACGAGCAGTACTTC; cdr3_aa: CASSLLQGAPYEQYF
v_call: TRBV10-1; clone_size: NA; j_call: TRBJ2-2; d_call: NA; cdr3_length: 16; cdr3_nt: TGCGCCAGCAGTGACTACGGGGGACCGAACACCGGGGAGCTGTTTTTT; cdr3_aa: CASSDYGGPNTGELFF
v_call: TRBV5-4; clone_size: NA; j_call: TRBJ1-2; d_call: TRBD1; cdr3_length: 15; cdr3_nt: TGTGCCAGCAGCACTGACAGGGGGGTCGTGGTTGGCTACACCTTC; cdr3_aa: CASSTDRGVVVGYTF
v_call: TRBV9; clone_size: NA; j_call: TRBJ2-1; d_call: TRBD2; cdr3_length: 16; cdr3_nt: TGTGCCAGCAGCGGCGATGGTAGCGGGCTCTACAATGAGCAGTTCTTC; cdr3_aa: CASSGDGSGLYNEQFF
v_call: TRBV4-3; clone_size: NA; j_call: TRBJ2-2; d_call: TRBD1; cdr3_length: 13; cdr3_nt: TGCGCCAGTAGGACAGGAAACACCGGGGAGCTGTTTTTT; cdr3_aa: CASRTGNTGELFF
v_call: TRBV6-5; clone_size: NA; j_call: TRBJ2-7; d_call: TRBD1; cdr3_length: 15; cdr3_nt: TGTGCCAGCAGTTACGAACAGGGGACCCCCTACGAGCAGTACTTC; cdr3_aa: CASSYEQGTPYEQYF
v_call: TRBV2; clone_size: NA; j_call: TRBJ2-5; d_call: NA; cdr3_length: 13; cdr3_nt: TGTGCCAGCAGTCCCCGAGGTTTGGAGACCCAGTACTTC; cdr3_aa: CASSPRGLETQYF
v_call: TRBV28; clone_size: few; j_call: TRBJ2-2; d_call: TRBD1; cdr3_length: 15; cdr3_nt: TGTGCCAGCAGTAAGGACAGGGCAGGCACCGGGGAGCTGTTTTTT; cdr3_aa: CASSKDRAGTGELFF
v_call: TRBV27; clone_size: NA; j_call: TRBJ1-2; d_call: NA; cdr3_length: 13; cdr3_nt: TGTGCCAGCAGTTGGGACTTACACTATGGCTACACCTTC; cdr3_aa: CASSWDLHYGYTF
v_call: TRBV10-1; clone_size: NA; j_call: TRBJ2-7; d_call: NA; cdr3_length: 14; cdr3_nt: TGCGCCAGCAGTGAGGGGCAGGGTCCCTACGAGCAGTACTTC; cdr3_aa: CASSEGQGPYEQYF
v_call: TRBV7-8; clone_size: few; j_call: TRBJ2-4; d_call: TRBD2; cdr3_length: 14; cdr3_nt: TGTGCCAGCAGCCTGGGACTAGGCGAAAACATTCAGTACTTC; cdr3_aa: CASSLGLGENIQYF
v_call: TRBV4-3; clone_size: NA; j_call: TRBJ1-2; d_call: TRBD1; cdr3_length: 18; cdr3_nt: TGCGCCAGCAGCCAGGAAGACAGGGCGGACTCGCCCGTCCATGGCTACACCTTC; cdr3_aa: CASSQEDRADSPVHGYTF
v_call: TRBV18; clone_size: NA; j_call: TRBJ2-7; d_call: NA; cdr3_length: 15; cdr3_nt: TGTGCCAGCTCGGAATCCGAGACAGCTGGGAACGAGCAGTACTTC; cdr3_aa: CASSESETAGNEQYF
v_call: TRBV7-2; clone_size: once; j_call: TRBJ2-3; d_call: NA; cdr3_length: 15; cdr3_nt: TGTGCCAGCAGCCGCTCCGGGGATAGCACAGATACGCAGTATTTT; cdr3_aa: CASSRSGDSTDTQYF
v_call: TRBV19; clone_size: NA; j_call: TRBJ2-5; d_call: TRBD1; cdr3_length: 14; cdr3_nt: TGTGCCAGTACCAACAGGGGGTGGCAAGAGACCCAGTACTTC; cdr3_aa: CASTNRGWQETQYF
v_call: TRBV4-1; clone_size: NA; j_call: TRBJ1-2; d_call: NA; cdr3_length: 14; cdr3_nt: TGCGCCAGCAGCCAAGTGGGCCGGAACTATGGCTACACCTTC; cdr3_aa: CASSQVGRNYGYTF
v_call: TRBV28; clone_size: NA; j_call: TRBJ2-1; d_call: TRBD1; cdr3_length: 18; cdr3_nt: TGTGCCAGCAGGGGCGGACAGGGGGGATTTAGCTCCTACAATGAGCAGTTCTTC; cdr3_aa: CASRGGQGGFSSYNEQFF
v_call: TRBV27; clone_size: NA; j_call: TRBJ1-1; d_call: NA; cdr3_length: 14; cdr3_nt: TGTGCCAGCAGTTTAATCCCGGCAGGGCGTGAAGCTTTCTTT; cdr3_aa: CASSLIPAGREAFF